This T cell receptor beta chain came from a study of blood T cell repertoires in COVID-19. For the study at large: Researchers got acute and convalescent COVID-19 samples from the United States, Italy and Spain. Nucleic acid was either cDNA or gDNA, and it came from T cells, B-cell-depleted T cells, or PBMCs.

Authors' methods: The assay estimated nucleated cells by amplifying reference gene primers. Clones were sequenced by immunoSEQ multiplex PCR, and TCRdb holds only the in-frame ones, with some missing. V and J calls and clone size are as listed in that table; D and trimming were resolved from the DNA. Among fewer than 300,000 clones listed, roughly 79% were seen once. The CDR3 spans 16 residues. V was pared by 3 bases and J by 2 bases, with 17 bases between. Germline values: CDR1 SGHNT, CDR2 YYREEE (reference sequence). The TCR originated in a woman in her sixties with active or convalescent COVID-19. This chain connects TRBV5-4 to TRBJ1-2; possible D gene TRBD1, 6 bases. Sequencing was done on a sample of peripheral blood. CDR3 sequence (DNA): TGTGCCAGCAGCTCCAAACTAGGGACACAGAACTATGGCTACACCTTC. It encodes CASSSKLGTQNYGYTF.